This T cell receptor (beta chain) was retrieved from a study of shared clonotypes between healthy human individuals. At the level of the study: Per donor, CD8 memory used one plate, CD8 naive used two, CD4 memory used three and CD4 naive used three. Whole-study findings and limits: Rarefaction exposed incomplete sorted-subset sequencing despite large depth.

The method was immunoSEQ multiplex PCR; TCRdb's version includes in-frame clones alone and lacks a portion of them. The sample records under 850,000 clones, about 91% being singletons. The CDR3 covers 14 residues. Germline V gene lookup returns CDR1 SNHLY and CDR2 FYNNEI. V lost 3 bases and J 2 bases, leaving 9 bases between the germline ends. Worth noting for this clone: Its antigen remains unidentified.

CD45RO-negative, CCR7-selected cells formed the naive CD8 fraction, which excluded terminally differentiated effector memory CD45RA+ cells. The TCR was taken from a young man in good health. The sequenced material came from naive CD8+ T cells sorted from blood. The V call is TRBV2, the J call TRBJ2-3; the D is unclear. This CDR3 is CASSDMSSTDTQYF. CDR3 DNA: TGTGCCAGCAGTGACATGTCATCCACAGATACGCAGTATTTT.